The TCR beta chain described here comes from a study of shared clonotypes between healthy human individuals. Regarding this clone: The target antigen is unknown.

The study ran the assay at deep level. Produced via immunoSEQ multiplex PCR; TCRdb's table is partial and in-frame only. The repertoire includes over 2 million clones, roughly 90% of them detected once, and 0.37% sits in the top ten. V dropped 4 bases and J dropped 3; count of bases not matched to a gene: 8. Germline CDR1 reads SGHDT; CDR2 reads YYEEEE. This CDR3 is built from 15 residues. The study's findings and limits: Represented genetic and exposure-history diversity was restricted by having few donors.

What was sequenced was naive CD4+ T cells from PBMCs. Subset described: CD45RA+ positively selected. The V gene is TRBV5-6, the J gene TRBJ1-1; 8 bases fit TRBD1. This TCR was recovered from a man younger than 35 in good health. Some clones in this sample may be carry-over from other donors' samples. CDR3 coding DNA: TGTGCCAGCAGCGCTGGCCCGACAGGGGACACTGAAGCTTTCTTT. As protein: CASSAGPTGDTEAFF.